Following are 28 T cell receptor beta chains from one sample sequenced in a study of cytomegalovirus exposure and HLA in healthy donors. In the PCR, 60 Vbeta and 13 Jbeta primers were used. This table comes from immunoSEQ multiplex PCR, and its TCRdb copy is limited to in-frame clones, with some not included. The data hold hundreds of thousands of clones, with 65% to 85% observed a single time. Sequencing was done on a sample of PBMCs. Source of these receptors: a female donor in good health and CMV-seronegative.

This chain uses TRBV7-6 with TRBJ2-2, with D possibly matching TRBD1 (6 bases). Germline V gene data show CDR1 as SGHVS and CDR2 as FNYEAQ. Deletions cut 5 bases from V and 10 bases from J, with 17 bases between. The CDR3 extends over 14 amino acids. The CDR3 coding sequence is TGTGCCAGCAGCCCCCTAGGGGGTATCGAGGAGCTGTTTTTT. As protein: CASSPLGGIEELFF.

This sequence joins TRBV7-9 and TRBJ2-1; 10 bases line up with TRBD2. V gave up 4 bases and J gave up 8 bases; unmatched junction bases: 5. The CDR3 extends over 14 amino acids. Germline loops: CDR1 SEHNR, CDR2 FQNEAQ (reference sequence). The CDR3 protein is CASSWLAGADEQFF. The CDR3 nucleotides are TGTGCCAGCAGCTGGCTAGCGGGAGCGGATGAGCAGTTCTTC.

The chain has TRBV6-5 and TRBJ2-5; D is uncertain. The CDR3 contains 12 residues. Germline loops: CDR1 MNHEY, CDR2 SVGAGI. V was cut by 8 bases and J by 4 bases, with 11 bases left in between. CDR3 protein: CASGSLGETQYF. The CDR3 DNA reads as TGTGCCAGCGGCAGCCTAGGAGAGACCCAGTACTTC.

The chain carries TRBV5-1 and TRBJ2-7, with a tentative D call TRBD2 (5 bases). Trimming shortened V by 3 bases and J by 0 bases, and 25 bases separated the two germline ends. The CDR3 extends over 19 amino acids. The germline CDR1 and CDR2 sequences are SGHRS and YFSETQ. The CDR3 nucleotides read TGCGCCAGCAGCTCGATTACCCAGCGGTCCGGGGTCCTCTCCTACGAGCAGTACTTC. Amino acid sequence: CASSSITQRSGVLSYEQYF.

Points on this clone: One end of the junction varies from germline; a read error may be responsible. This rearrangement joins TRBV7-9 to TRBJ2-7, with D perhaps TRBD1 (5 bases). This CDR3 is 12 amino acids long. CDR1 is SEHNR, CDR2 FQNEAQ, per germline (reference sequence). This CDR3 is CSSSQTAREQYF. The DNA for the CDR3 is TGTTCCAGCAGCCAGACAGCTAGGGAGCAGTACTTC.

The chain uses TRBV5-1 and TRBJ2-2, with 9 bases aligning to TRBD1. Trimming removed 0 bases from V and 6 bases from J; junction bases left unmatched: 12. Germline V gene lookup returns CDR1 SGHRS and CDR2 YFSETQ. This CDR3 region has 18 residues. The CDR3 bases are TGCGCCAGCAGCTTGGCGGGACAGGGTTTTTATGGCGCCGGGGAGCTGTTTTTT. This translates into CASSLAGQGFYGAGELFF.

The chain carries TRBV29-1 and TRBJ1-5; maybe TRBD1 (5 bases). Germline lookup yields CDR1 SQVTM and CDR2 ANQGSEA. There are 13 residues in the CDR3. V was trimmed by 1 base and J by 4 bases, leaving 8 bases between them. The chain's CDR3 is CSVEVGGNQPQHF. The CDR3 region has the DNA TGCAGCGTTGAAGTCGGGGGTAATCAGCCCCAGCATTTT.

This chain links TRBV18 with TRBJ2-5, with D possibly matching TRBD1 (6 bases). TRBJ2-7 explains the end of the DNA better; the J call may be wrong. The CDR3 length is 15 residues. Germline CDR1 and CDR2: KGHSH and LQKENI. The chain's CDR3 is CASSPLAQGVNEQYF. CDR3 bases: TGTGCCAGCTCACCTCTTGCACAGGGCGTCAACGAGCAGTACTTC.

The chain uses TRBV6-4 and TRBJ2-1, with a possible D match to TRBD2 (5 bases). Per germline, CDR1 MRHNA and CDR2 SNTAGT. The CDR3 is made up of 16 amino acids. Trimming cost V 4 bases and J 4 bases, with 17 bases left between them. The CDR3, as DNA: TGTGCCAGCAGTGGCCGACTATCGCGAGGGTACAATGAGCAGTTCTTC. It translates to CASSGRLSRGYNEQFF.

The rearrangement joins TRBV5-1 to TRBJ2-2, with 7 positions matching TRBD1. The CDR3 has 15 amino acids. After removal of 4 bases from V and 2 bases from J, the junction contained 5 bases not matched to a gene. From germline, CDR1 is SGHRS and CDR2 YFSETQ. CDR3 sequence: CASSAQGDNTGELFF. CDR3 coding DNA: TGCGCCAGCAGCGCGCAGGGGGATAACACCGGGGAGCTGTTTTTT.

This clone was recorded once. The CDR3 loop reads CASSITGVSNQPQHF. DNA for the CDR3: TGTGCCAGTAGTATAACGGGGGTTAGCAATCAGCCCCAGCATTTT. The V call is TRBV19, the J call TRBJ1-5; weak D call: TRBD1 (5 bases). With 2 bases removed from V and 0 bases from J, the gap between germline ends came to 8 bases. The germline CDR1 and CDR2 sequences are LNHDA and SQIVND (reference sequence). The CDR3 runs 15 residues. The full variable domain, its missing parts supplied by reference TRBV19 and TRBJ1-5, is DGGITQSPKYLFRKEGQNVTLSCEQNLNHDAMYWYRQDPGQGLRLIYYSQIVNDFQKGDIAEGYSVSREKKESFPLTVTSAQKNPTAFYLCASSITGVSNQPQHFGDGTRLSIL.

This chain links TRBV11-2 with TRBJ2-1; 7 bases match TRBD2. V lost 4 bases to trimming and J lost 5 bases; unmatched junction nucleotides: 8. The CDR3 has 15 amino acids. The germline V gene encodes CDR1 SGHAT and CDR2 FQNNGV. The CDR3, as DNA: TGTGCCAGCAGCTATATCCGGGACTACGACAATGAGCAGTTCTTC. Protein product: CASSYIRDYDNEQFF.

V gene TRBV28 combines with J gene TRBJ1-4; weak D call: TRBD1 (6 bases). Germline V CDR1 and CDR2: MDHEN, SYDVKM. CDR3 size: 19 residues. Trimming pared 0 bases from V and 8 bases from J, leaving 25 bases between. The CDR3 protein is CASSLWKKYRDLGAEKLFF. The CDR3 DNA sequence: TGTGCCAGCAGTTTATGGAAAAAGTACCGGGACCTGGGGGCCGAAAAACTGTTTTTT.

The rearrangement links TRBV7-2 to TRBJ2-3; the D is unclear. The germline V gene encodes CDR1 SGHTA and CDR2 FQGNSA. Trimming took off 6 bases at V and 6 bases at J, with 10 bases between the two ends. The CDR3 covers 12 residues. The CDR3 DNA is TGTGCCAGCAGGGCCGCCACGGATACGCAGTATTTT. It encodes CASRAATDTQYF.

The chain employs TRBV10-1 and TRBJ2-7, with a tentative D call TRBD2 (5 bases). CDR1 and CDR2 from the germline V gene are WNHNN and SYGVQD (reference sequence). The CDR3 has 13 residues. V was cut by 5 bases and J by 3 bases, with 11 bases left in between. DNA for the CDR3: TGCGCCAGCAGTAGCGGACGGCTCTACGAGCAGTACTTC. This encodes CASSSGRLYEQYF.

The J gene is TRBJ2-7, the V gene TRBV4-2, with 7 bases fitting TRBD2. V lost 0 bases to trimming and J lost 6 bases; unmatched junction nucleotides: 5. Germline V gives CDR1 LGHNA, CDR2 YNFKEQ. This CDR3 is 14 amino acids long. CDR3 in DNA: TGTGCCAGCAGCCAAGATCTGGGGGGGGGCGAGCAGTACTTC. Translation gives CASSQDLGGGEQYF.

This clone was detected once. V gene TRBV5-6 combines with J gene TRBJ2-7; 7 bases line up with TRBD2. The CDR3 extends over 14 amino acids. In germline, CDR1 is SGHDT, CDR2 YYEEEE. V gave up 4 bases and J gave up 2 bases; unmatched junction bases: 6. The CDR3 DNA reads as TGTGCCAGCAGCCTAGGACTAGTGGCCTACGAGCAGTACTTC. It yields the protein CASSLGLVAYEQYF. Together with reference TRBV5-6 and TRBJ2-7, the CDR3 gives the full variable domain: DAGVTQSPTHLIKTRGQQVTLRCSPKSGHDTVSWYQQALGQGPQFIFQYYEEEERQRGNFPDRFSGHQFPNYSSELNVNALLLGDSALYLCASSLGLVAYEQYFGPGTRLTVT.

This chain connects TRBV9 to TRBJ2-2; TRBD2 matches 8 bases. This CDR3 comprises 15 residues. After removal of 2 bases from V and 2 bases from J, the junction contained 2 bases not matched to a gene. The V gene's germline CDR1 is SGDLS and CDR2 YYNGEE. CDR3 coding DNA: TGTGCCAGCAGCGTCTTAGCGGGAAACACCGGGGAGCTGTTTTTT. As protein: CASSVLAGNTGELFF.

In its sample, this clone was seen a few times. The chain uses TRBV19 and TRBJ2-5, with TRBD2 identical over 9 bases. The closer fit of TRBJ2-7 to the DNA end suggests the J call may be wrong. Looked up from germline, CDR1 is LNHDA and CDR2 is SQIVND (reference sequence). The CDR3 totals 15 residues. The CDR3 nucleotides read TGTGCCAGTAGTATGGGACTAGCAAGTGGCTACGAGCAGTACTTC. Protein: CASSMGLASGYEQYF.

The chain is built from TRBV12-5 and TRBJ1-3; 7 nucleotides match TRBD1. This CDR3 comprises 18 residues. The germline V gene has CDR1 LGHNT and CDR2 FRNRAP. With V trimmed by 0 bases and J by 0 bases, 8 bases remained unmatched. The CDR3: CASGLVTQGGLSGNTIYF. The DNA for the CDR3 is TGTGCTAGTGGTTTGGTAACGCAGGGGGGTCTCTCTGGAAACACCATATATTTT. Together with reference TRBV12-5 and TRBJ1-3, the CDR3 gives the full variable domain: DARVTQTPRHKVTEMGQEVTMRCQPILGHNTVFWYRQTMMQGLELLAYFRNRAPLDDSGMPKDRFSAEMPDATLATLKIQPSEPRDSAVYFCASGLVTQGGLSGNTIYFGEGSWLTVV.

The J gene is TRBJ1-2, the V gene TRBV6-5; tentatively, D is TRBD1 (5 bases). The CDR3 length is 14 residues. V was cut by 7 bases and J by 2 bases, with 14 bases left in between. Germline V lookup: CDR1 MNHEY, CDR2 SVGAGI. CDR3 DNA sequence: TGTGCCAGCAACATCCGACAGAGGAACTATGGCTACACCTTC. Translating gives CASNIRQRNYGYTF.

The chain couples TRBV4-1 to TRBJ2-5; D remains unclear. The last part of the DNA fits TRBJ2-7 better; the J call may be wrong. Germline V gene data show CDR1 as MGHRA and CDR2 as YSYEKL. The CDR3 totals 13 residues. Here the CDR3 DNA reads TGCGCCAGCAGCCAAGGGAGACCCTACGAGCAGTACTTC. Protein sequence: CASSQGRPYEQYF.

Here the CDR3 reads CASRIGGSQPQHF. The CDR3 coding sequence is TGTGCCAGCAGGATCGGGGGGAGTCAGCCCCAGCATTTT. This sequence joins TRBV28 and TRBJ1-5, with D possibly matching TRBD1 (5 bases). This CDR3 contains 13 residues. CDR1 MDHEN and CDR2 SYDVKM come from the germline V gene. Trimming removed 6 bases from V and 6 bases from J, with 12 bases in between.

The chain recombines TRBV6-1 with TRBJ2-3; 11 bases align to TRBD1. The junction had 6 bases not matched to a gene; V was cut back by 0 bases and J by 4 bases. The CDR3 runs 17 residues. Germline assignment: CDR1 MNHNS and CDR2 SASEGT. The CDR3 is CASSEATGTGGADTQYF. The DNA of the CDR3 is TGTGCCAGCAGTGAAGCAACGGGGACAGGGGGAGCAGATACGCAGTATTTT.

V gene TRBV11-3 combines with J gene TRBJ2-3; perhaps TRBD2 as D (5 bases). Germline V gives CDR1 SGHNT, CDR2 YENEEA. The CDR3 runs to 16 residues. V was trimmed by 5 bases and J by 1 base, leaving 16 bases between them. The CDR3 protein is CASSKRLPRGTDTQYF. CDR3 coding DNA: TGTGCCAGCAGCAAACGACTCCCGCGGGGCACAGATACGCAGTATTTT. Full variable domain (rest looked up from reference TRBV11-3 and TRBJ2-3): EAGVVQSPRYKIIEKKQPVAFWCNPISGHNTLYWYLQNLGQGPELLIRYENEEAVDDSQLPKDRFSAERLKGVDSTLKIQPAELGDSAVYLCASSKRLPRGTDTQYFGPGTRLTVL.

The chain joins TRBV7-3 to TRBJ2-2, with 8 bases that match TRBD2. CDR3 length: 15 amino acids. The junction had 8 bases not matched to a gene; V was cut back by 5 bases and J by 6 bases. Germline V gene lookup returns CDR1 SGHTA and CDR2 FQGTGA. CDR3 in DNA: TGTGCCAGCAGCCCCCCCGCGGGAGGACCCGGGGAGCTGTTTTTT. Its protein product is CASSPPAGGPGELFF.

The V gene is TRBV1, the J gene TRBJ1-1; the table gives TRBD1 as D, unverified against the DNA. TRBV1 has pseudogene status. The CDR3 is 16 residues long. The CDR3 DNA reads TGCACCAGCAGCCCAGGGGGCCGTGAGGGTTGGACTGAAGCTTTCTTT. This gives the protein CTSSPGGREGWTEAFF.

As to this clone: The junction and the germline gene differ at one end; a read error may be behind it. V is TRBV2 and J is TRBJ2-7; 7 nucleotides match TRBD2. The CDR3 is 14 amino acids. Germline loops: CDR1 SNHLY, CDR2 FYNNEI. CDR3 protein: CTSYRTRRNYEQYF. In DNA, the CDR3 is TGTACCAGCTACAGGACTAGACGAAACTACGAGCAGTACTTC.